The rows below give T cell receptor beta chains drawn from one sample of a study of T cells in Graves' hyperthyroidism and ophthalmopathy. A single record per CDR3 protein comes from TCRdb applying MiXCR to the multiplex PCR reads. The repertoire holds hundreds of thousands of distinct CDR3 sequences, with 38% as singletons. Sequences were obtained from blood. The source is a man aged 18-30 years with Graves' hyperthyroidism. Each CDR3 is given with its conserved first and last residue. D genes are given only for firm matches. Where a row states a size, it is once, few, many or the class of an expanded clone; other rows omit it.

clone size: .
V gene: TRBV14
J gene: TRBJ1-6
D gene: .
CDR3 DNA: TGTGCCAGCAGCCAACCGTATCAGCCCCTCCACTTT
CDR3 protein: CASSQPYQPLHF

clone size: .
V gene: TRBV19
J gene: TRBJ2-2
D gene: .
CDR3 DNA: TGTGCCAGTAGTATAGCGGAGGTGTGGACCGGGGAGCTGTTTTTT
CDR3 protein: CASSIAEVWTGELFF

clone size: .
V gene: TRBV24-1
J gene: TRBJ2-2
D gene: TRBD2
CDR3 DNA: TGTGCCAGCAGTTACACTTCACCGACTAGCAGGAACACCGGGGAGCTGTTTTTT
CDR3 protein: CASSYTSPTSRNTGELFF

clone size: once
V gene: TRBV5-6
J gene: TRBJ2-7
D gene: TRBD1
CDR3 DNA: TGTGCCAGCAGTGGGACAGGTAGGGATGGCGAGCAGTACTTC
CDR3 protein: CASSGTGRDGEQYF

clone size: .
V gene: TRBV11-1
J gene: TRBJ2-5
D gene: .
CDR3 DNA: TGTGCCAGCAGAGACTCTAGCGCGCAAGAGACCCAGTACTTC
CDR3 protein: CASRDSSAQETQYF

clone size: .
V gene: TRBV10-3
J gene: TRBJ2-1
D gene: TRBD1
CDR3 DNA: TGTGCCACGAGGACAGGGGACAATGAGCAGTTCTTC
CDR3 protein: CATRTGDNEQFF

clone size: .
V gene: TRBV2
J gene: TRBJ2-7
D gene: TRBD1
CDR3 DNA: TGTGCCAGCAGTGAAGCCCCCGGGACAGCAGACGAGCAGTACTTC
CDR3 protein: CASSEAPGTADEQYF

clone size: .
V gene: TRBV10-3
J gene: TRBJ1-6
D gene: .
CDR3 DNA: TGTGCCAGCAGTGAATCGGACTCCGATTATAATTCACCCCTCCACTTT
CDR3 protein: CASSESDSDYNSPLHF

clone size: .
V gene: TRBV20-1
J gene: TRBJ1-5
D gene: .
CDR3 DNA: TGCGGTGCTAGAGGGAGCAATCAGCCCCAGCATTTT
CDR3 protein: CGARGSNQPQHF

clone size: .
V gene: TRBV5-4
J gene: TRBJ2-5
D gene: .
CDR3 DNA: TGTGCCAGCATGCGACAGGGACTCCAAGAGACCCAGTACTTC
CDR3 protein: CASMRQGLQETQYF

clone size: .
V gene: TRBV18
J gene: TRBJ1-2
D gene: .
CDR3 DNA: TGTGCCAGCTTGGATGGGGGCGCGAACTATGGCTACACCTTC
CDR3 protein: CASLDGGANYGYTF

clone size: few
V gene: TRBV12-3/TRBV12-4
J gene: TRBJ2-2
D gene: .
CDR3 DNA: TGTGCCAGCAGTTTGGCCAGGACGTTGAACACCGGGGAGCTGTTTTTT
CDR3 protein: CASSLARTLNTGELFF

clone size: .
V gene: TRBV19
J gene: TRBJ2-7
D gene: .
CDR3 DNA: TGTGCCAGTAGTATAACGGCCAGGGTTGAGAACTACGAGCAGTACTTC
CDR3 protein: CASSITARVENYEQYF

clone size: once
V gene: TRBV19
J gene: TRBJ2-2
D gene: TRBD1
CDR3 DNA: TGTGCCAGTAGTATTAGGCAGGGGGCCGGCACCGGGGAGCTGTTTTTT
CDR3 protein: CASSIRQGAGTGELFF

clone size: .
V gene: TRBV6-2/TRBV6-3
J gene: TRBJ2-7
D gene: TRBD2
CDR3 DNA: TGTGCCAGCAGTCAACGACTAGCGGGTCTCAGCTCCTACGAGCAGTACTTC
CDR3 protein: CASSQRLAGLSSYEQYF

clone size: .
V gene: TRBV11-2
J gene: TRBJ2-7
D gene: .
CDR3 DNA: TGTGCCAGCAGCTTAATGGCGGGCAGCTACGAGCAGTACTTC
CDR3 protein: CASSLMAGSYEQYF

clone size: many
V gene: TRBV29-1
J gene: TRBJ1-1
D gene: .
CDR3 DNA: TGCAGCGTCTTACAAGGGTATGGGACCGAAGCTTTCTTT
CDR3 protein: CSVLQGYGTEAFF

clone size: .
V gene: TRBV19
J gene: TRBJ1-1
D gene: .
CDR3 DNA: TGTGCCAGTACGGGGTTCGCGGGAGCTTTCTTT
CDR3 protein: CASTGFAGAFF

clone size: .
V gene: TRBV19
J gene: TRBJ1-5
D gene: .
CDR3 DNA: TGTGCCAGTAGTATAGAAGGGACGCTCGGTCAGCCCCAGCATTTT
CDR3 protein: CASSIEGTLGQPQHF

clone size: .
V gene: TRBV29-1
J gene: TRBJ2-7
D gene: .
CDR3 DNA: TGCAGCTATACGGGAGTTCGCGAGCAGTACTTC
CDR3 protein: CSYTGVREQYF

clone size: many
V gene: TRBV5-6
J gene: TRBJ2-7
D gene: .
CDR3 DNA: TGTGCCAGCAGCTTGAGGAGGGTTTACGAGCAGTACTTC
CDR3 protein: CASSLRRVYEQYF

clone size: many
V gene: TRBV19
J gene: TRBJ1-4
D gene: .
CDR3 DNA: TGTGCCAGCAGAACAGGTGCAACTAATGAAAAACTGTTTTTT
CDR3 protein: CASRTGATNEKLFF

clone size: .
V gene: TRBV2
J gene: TRBJ2-5
D gene: .
CDR3 DNA: TGTGCCAGTCAGACAGAAGAGACCCAGTACTTC
CDR3 protein: CASQTEETQYF

clone size: .
V gene: TRBV5-5
J gene: TRBJ2-5
D gene: .
CDR3 DNA: TGTGCCAGCAGCTTTAGCCCGGGGGTGCGAGAGACCCAGTACTTC
CDR3 protein: CASSFSPGVRETQYF

clone size: many
V gene: TRBV29-1
J gene: TRBJ2-5
D gene: TRBD1
CDR3 DNA: TGCAGCGTTCCAACGGGACAGGGAAAAGAGACCCAGTACTTC
CDR3 protein: CSVPTGQGKETQYF

clone size: many
V gene: TRBV5-1
J gene: TRBJ2-6
D gene: .
CDR3 DNA: TGTGCCAGCAGCTTAAGCTCTGGGGCCAACGTCCTGACTTTC
CDR3 protein: CASSLSSGANVLTF

clone size: few
V gene: TRBV12-3/TRBV12-4
J gene: TRBJ1-2
D gene: .
CDR3 DNA: TGTGCCAGCAGTTTTACGGGAGGCTACACCTTC
CDR3 protein: CASSFTGGYTF

clone size: few
V gene: TRBV10-3
J gene: TRBJ2-7
D gene: TRBD2
CDR3 DNA: TGTGCCATCAGTACGACTAGCGGGATTCTCTACGAGCAGTACTTC
CDR3 protein: CAISTTSGILYEQYF

clone size: .
V gene: TRBV7-2
J gene: TRBJ2-5
D gene: TRBD2
CDR3 DNA: TGTGCCAGCAGCCGGACTAGCGGGGCCTTTGGGGAGACCCAGTACTTC
CDR3 protein: CASSRTSGAFGETQYF